A single sample is the source of the 13 T cell receptor beta chains below, sequenced in a study of immune characterization of retroperitoneal liposarcoma. Via MiXCR, TCRdb re-called the PCR reads, giving one row per CDR3 protein. Of 2,900 or so distinct CDR3 sequences listed, 40% to 50% are singletons. What was sequenced was tumor tissue. These receptors all stem from a male donor with retroperitoneal liposarcoma.

This clonotype turned up a few times. This sequence joins TRBV7-2 and TRBJ2-7, with 10 bases identical to TRBD2. J was trimmed by 2 bases and V by 6 bases; bases with no gene match: 4. This CDR3 contains 14 residues. The germline CDR1 and CDR2 sequences are SGHTA and FQGNSA. CDR3: CASSLAGAPYEQYF. The CDR3 coding sequence is TGTGCCAGCAGTCTAGCGGGAGCCCCCTACGAGCAGTACTTC. Full variable domain (missing parts from reference TRBV7-2 and TRBJ2-7): GAGVSQSPSNKVTEKGKDVELRCDPISGHTALYWYRQSLGQGLEFLIYFQGNSAPDKSGLPSDRFSAERTGGSVSTLTIQRTQQEDSAVYLCASSLAGAPYEQYFGPGTRLTVT.

The J gene is TRBJ2-1, the V gene TRBV6-5; 7 nucleotides match TRBD2. The J call may be mistaken, given a closer DNA end match to TRBJ2-5. CDR3 length equals 14 residues. Germline values: CDR1 MNHEY, CDR2 SVGAGI. The CDR3 DNA is TGTGCCAGCAGAGTATGGGGGGGCCAAGAGACCCAGTACTTC. Amino acid sequence: CASRVWGGQETQYF.

The chain combines TRBV6-5 with TRBJ2-1; D might be TRBD1 (6 bases). Matching the DNA end better, TRBJ2-5 makes the J call doubtful. CDR3 length: 12 amino acids. Germline values: CDR1 MNHEY, CDR2 SVGAGI. The CDR3, as DNA: TGTGCCAGCAGGGGGGCGAGAGAGACCCAGTACTTC. This encodes CASRGARETQYF.

This clonotype is termed medium-sized. The rearrangement joins TRBV27 to TRBJ2-3; perhaps TRBD1 as D (5 bases). Germline V gene sequence: CDR1 MNHEY, CDR2 SMNVEV (reference sequence). The CDR3 covers 16 residues. Trimming shortened V by 4 bases and J by 3 bases, and 17 bases separated the two germline ends. CDR3 coding DNA: TGTGCCAGCAGTTCCCAAAGGGCAGGGTCAACAGATACGCAGTATTTT. Protein sequence: CASSSQRAGSTDTQYF.

The genes are TRBV27 and TRBJ2-2; D may be TRBD2 (5 bases). Trimming pared 6 bases from V and 4 bases from J, leaving 15 bases between. Germline CDR1 reads MNHEY; CDR2 reads SMNVEV (reference sequence). CDR3 length: 15 amino acids. In DNA, the CDR3 is TGTGCCAGCAGCCCATCGACGAGGGCCACCGGGGAGCTGTTTTTT. Protein sequence: CASSPSTRATGELFF.

The chain carries TRBV6-6 and TRBJ1-1, with D unresolved. The germline V gene has CDR1 MNHNY and CDR2 SVGAGI (reference sequence). This CDR3 has 14 residues. Trimming removed 6 bases from V and 1 base from J, with 12 bases in between. The CDR3 DNA sequence: TGTGCCAGCAGACTGGACGGAAAGAACACTGAAGCTTTCTTT. It encodes CASRLDGKNTEAFF.

This chain joins TRBV7-2 and TRBJ2-1; no clear D. Trimming took off 5 bases at V and 10 bases at J, with 18 bases between the two ends. CDR3 length equals 14 residues. The germline gives CDR1 SGHTA, CDR2 FQGNSA. The CDR3 spells CASSTSGPPYEQFF. CDR3 nucleotides: TGTGCCAGCAGCACCTCCGGTCCCCCCTACGAGCAGTTCTTC.

This clonotype was observed a handful of times. The chain joins TRBV11-3 to TRBJ2-3, with 11 nucleotides matching TRBD2. The ends lost 5 bases at V and 4 bases at J; junction bases unmatched: 11. Germline lookup yields CDR1 SGHNT and CDR2 YENEEA. The CDR3 length is 17 residues. DNA of the CDR3: TGTGCCAGCAGCGGTAGAAAACTAGCGGGAGTCCCAGATACGCAGTATTTT. It specifies CASSGRKLAGVPDTQYF.

The V call is TRBV6-1, the J call TRBJ2-2, with 7 bases that match TRBD2. After removal of 7 bases from V and 6 bases from J, the junction contained 11 bases not matched to a gene. CDR3 length equals 15 residues. Germline V gives CDR1 MNHNS, CDR2 SASEGT. The CDR3 DNA is TGTGCCAGCATGGGCCTAGCGGTTATATCCGGGGAGCTGTTTTTT. It codes for CASMGLAVISGELFF.

This clonotype occurred once. CDR3 region: CASSPTSGATYNEQYF. CDR3 DNA sequence: TGTGCCAGCAGTCCGACTAGCGGGGCAACCTACAATGAGCAGTACTTC. The rearrangement joins TRBV6-5 to TRBJ2-1; 11 bases map to TRBD2. The end of the DNA is better explained by TRBJ2-7, so the J call may be wrong. Per the germline V gene, CDR1 is MNHEY and CDR2 is SVGAGI. The CDR3 extends over 16 amino acids.

The chain has TRBV7-2 and TRBJ2-1; D gene uncertain. Germline lookup yields CDR1 SGHTA and CDR2 FQGNSA. V was trimmed by 1 base and J by 3 bases, leaving 7 bases between them. The CDR3 runs to 14 residues. The CDR3 region has the DNA TGTGCCAGCAGCTTAGATATAGTCTACAATGAGCAGTTCTTC. Translating it yields CASSLDIVYNEQFF.

This clonotype is medium-sized within its sample. The J gene is TRBJ2-1, the V gene TRBV27; D might be TRBD2 (5 bases). Germline V CDR1 and CDR2: MNHEY, SMNVEV (reference sequence). The CDR3 extends over 15 amino acids. V was cut by 5 bases and J by 2 bases, with 13 bases left in between. The CDR3 DNA reads TGTGCCAGCAGTGATCTAGCCCAAACCTACAATGAGCAGTTCTTC. It yields the protein CASSDLAQTYNEQFF.

CDR3 residues: CASLDRRLATHEQYF. The CDR3 region has the DNA TGTGCCAGCCTGGACCGGAGACTAGCGACCCACGAGCAGTACTTC. V gene TRBV6-1 combines with J gene TRBJ2-7; 8 nucleotides align to TRBD2. V was clipped by 8 bases and J by 5 bases; unmatched bases: 14. The germline V gene has CDR1 MNHNS and CDR2 SASEGT. The CDR3 contains 15 residues.